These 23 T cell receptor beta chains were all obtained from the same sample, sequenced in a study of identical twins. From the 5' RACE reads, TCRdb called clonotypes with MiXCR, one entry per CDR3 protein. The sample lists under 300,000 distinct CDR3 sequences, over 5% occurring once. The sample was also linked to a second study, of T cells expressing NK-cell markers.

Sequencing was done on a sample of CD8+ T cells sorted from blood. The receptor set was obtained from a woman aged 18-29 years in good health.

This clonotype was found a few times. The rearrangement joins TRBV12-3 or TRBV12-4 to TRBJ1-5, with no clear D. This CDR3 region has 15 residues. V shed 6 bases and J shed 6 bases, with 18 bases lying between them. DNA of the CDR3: TGTGCCAGCAGAGACCATAGGGAGGCGGGTCAGCCCCAGCATTTT. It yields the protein CASRDHREAGQPQHF.

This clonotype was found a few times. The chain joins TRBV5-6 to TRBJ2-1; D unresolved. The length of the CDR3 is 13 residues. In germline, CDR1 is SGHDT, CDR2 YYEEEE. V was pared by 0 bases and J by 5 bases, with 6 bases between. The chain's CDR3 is CASSLASHNEQFF. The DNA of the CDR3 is TGTGCCAGCAGCTTGGCTTCCCACAATGAGCAGTTCTTC.

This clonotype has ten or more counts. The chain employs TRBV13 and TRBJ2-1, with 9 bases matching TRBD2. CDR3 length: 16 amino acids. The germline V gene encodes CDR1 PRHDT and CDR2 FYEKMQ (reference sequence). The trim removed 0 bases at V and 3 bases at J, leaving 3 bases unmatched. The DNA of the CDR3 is TGTGCCAGCAGCTTAGGCCTAGCGGGAATCTACAATGAGCAGTTCTTC. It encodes CASSLGLAGIYNEQFF.

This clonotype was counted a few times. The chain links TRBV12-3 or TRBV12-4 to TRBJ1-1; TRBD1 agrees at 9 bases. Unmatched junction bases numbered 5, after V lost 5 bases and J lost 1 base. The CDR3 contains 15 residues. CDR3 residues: CASSVRQGGNTEAFF. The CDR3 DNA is TGTGCCAGCAGTGTCCGACAGGGGGGGAACACTGAAGCTTTCTTT.

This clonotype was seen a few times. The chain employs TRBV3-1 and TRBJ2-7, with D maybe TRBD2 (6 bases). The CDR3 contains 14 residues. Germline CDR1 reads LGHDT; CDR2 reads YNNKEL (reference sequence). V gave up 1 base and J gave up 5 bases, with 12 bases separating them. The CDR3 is CASSQVGGLNEQYF. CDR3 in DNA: TGTGCCAGCAGCCAAGTGGGGGGATTGAACGAGCAGTACTTC.

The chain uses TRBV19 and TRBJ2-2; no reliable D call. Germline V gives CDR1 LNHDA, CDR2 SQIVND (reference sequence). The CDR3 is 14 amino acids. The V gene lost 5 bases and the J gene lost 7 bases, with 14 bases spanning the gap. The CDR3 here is CASSWRSWDGELFF. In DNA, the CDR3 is TGTGCCAGTAGTTGGCGTTCCTGGGACGGGGAGCTGTTTTTT. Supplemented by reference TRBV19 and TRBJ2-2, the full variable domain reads DGGITQSPKYLFRKEGQNVTLSCEQNLNHDAMYWYRQDPGQGLRLIYYSQIVNDFQKGDIAEGYSVSREKKESFPLTVTSAQKNPTAFYLCASSWRSWDGELFFGEGSRLTVL.

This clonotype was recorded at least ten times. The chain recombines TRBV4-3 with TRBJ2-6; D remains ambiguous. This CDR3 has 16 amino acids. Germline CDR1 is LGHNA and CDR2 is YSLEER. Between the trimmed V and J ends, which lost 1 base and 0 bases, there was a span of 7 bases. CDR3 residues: CASSQGVGSGANVLTF. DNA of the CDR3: TGCGCCAGCAGCCAAGGAGTGGGCTCTGGGGCCAACGTCCTGACTTTC.

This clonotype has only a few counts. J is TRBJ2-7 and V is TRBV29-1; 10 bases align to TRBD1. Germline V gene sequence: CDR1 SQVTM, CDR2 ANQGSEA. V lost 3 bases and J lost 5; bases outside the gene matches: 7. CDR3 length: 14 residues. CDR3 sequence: CSVDGTGESHEQYF. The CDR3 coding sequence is TGCAGCGTTGACGGGACAGGGGAGAGTCACGAGCAGTACTTC.

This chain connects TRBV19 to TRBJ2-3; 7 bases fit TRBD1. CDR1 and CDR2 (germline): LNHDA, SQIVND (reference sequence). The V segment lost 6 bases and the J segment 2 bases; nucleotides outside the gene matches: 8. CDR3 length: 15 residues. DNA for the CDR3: TGTGCCAGTAGCCCCACAGGGGCGATCACAGATACGCAGTATTTT. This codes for CASSPTGAITDTQYF.

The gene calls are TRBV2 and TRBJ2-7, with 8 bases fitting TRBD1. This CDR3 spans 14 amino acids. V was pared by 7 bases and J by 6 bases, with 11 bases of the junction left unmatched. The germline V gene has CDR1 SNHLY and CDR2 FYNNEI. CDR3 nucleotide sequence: TGTGCCAGCATCCACCGGGACAGGCCCGGCGAGCAGTACTTC. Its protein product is CASIHRDRPGEQYF.

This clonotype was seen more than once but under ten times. The CDR3: CASSLNRVYEQYF. CDR3 coding DNA: TGTGCCAGCAGTTTGAACAGGGTCTACGAGCAGTACTTC. V usage is TRBV12-3 or TRBV12-4 and J usage is TRBJ2-7; maybe TRBD1 (6 bases). The CDR3 extends over 13 amino acids. The ends were cut back, 3 bases at V and 3 bases at J, with 9 bases in the middle.

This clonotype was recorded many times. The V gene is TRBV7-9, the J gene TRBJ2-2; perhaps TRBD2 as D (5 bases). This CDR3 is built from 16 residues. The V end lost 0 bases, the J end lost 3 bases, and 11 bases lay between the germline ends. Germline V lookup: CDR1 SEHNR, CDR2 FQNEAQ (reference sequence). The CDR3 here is CASSLAGASDTGELFF. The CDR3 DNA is TGTGCCAGCAGCTTAGCGGGAGCGTCGGACACCGGGGAGCTGTTTTTT.

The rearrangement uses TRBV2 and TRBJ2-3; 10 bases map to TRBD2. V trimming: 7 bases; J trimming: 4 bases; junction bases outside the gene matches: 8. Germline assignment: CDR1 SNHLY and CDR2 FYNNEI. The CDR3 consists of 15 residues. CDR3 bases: TGTGCCAGCAATCAAGCGGGAGGGCGGCCAGATACGCAGTATTTT. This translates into CASNQAGGRPDTQYF.

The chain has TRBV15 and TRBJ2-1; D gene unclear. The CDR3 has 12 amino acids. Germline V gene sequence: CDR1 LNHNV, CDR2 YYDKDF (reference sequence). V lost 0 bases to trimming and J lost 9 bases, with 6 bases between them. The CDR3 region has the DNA TGTGCCACCAGCAGAGACCCGATTGAGCAGTTCTTC. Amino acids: CATSRDPIEQFF.

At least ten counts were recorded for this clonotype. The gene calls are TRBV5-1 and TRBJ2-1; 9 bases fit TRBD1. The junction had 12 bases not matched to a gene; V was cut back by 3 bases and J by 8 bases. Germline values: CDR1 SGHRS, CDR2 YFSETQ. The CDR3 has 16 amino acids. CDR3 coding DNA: TGCGCCAGCAGCTCTCCGAGGACAGGGGTGGTACATGAGCAGTTCTTC. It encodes CASSSPRTGVVHEQFF.

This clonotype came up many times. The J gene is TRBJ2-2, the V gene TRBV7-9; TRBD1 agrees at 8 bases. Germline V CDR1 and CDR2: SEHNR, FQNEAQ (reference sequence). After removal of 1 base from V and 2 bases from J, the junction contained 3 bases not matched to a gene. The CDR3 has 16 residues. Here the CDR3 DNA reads TGTGCCAGCAGCTTAGTGGACAGGGAAAACACCGGGGAGCTGTTTTTT. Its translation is CASSLVDRENTGELFF. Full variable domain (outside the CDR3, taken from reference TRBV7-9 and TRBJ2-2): DTGVSQNPRHKITKRGQNVTFRCDPISEHNRLYWYRQTLGQGPEFLTYFQNEAQLEKSRLLSDRFSAERPKGSFSTLEIQRTEQGDSAMYLCASSLVDRENTGELFFGEGSRLTVL.

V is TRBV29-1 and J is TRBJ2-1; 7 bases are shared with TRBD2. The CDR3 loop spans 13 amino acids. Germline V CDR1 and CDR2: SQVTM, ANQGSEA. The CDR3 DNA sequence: TGCAGGGGGGGGGTTACAAGTCCCAATGAGCAGTTCTTC. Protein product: CRGGVTSPNEQFF.

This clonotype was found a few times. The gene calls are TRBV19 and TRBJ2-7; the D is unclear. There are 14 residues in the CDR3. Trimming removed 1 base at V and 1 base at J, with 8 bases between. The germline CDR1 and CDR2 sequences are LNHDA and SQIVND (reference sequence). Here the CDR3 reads CASSIGMGSYEQYF. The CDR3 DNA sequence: TGTGCCAGTAGTATAGGCATGGGGTCCTACGAGCAGTACTTC.

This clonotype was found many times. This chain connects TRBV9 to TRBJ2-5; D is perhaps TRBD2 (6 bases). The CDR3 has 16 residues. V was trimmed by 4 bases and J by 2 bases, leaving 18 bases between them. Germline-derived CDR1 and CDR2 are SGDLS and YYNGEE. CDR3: CASSTGSEGGQETQYF. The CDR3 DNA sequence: TGTGCCAGCAGCACCGGTTCGGAGGGCGGGCAAGAGACCCAGTACTTC.

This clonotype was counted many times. The CDR3 DNA reads as TGCGCCAGCAGAAAGAGCGAGATGAACACTGAAGCTTTCTTT. It encodes CASRKSEMNTEAFF. The J gene is TRBJ1-1, the V gene TRBV5-1; D not certain. V lost 5 bases to trimming and J lost 0 bases, with 11 bases between them. Germline lookup yields CDR1 SGHRS and CDR2 YFSETQ. This CDR3 is 14 amino acids long.

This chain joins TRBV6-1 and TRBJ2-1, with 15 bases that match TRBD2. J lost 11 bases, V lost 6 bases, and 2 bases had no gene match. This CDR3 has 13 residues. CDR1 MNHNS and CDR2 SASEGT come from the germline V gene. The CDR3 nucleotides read TGTGCCAGCAGGGGACTAGCGGGGGGCAAGCAGTTCTTC. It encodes CASRGLAGGKQFF.

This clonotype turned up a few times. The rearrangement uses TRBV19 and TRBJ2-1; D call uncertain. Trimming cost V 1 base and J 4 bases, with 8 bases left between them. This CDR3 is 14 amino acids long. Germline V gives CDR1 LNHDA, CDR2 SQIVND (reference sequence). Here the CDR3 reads CASSIVGGYNEQFF. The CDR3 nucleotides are TGTGCCAGTAGTATAGTAGGTGGGTACAATGAGCAGTTCTTC.

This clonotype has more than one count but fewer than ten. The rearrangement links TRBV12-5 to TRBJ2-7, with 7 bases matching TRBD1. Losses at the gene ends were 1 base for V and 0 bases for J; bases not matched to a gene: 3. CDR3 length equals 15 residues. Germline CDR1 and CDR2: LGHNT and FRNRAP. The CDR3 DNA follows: TGTGCTAGTGGTTTGGGACAGGGTCACTCCTACGAGCAGTACTTC. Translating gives CASGLGQGHSYEQYF.